These T cell receptor beta chains were read from a single sample in a study of shared clonotypes between healthy human individuals. Measured with immunoSEQ multiplex PCR; TCRdb has only the in-frame clones, and not every one. The data show about 2 million clones, with about 95% seen just once and approximately 1.2% held by the top ten. Sequenced material: naive CD8+ T cells sorted from blood. All receptors derive from a young man in good health. CDR3s include the opening cysteine and the closing phenylalanine or tryptophan. The D gene is left open where the match is weak. Where a row states a size, it is once, few, many or the class of an expanded clone; other rows omit it.

TRBD1,NA,13,TRBV6-1,TRBJ2-7,TGTGCCAGCGACGGGACAGGGGCCTACGAGCAGTACTTC,CASDGTGAYEQYF
NA,NA,15,TRBV11-2,TRBJ1-3,TGTGCCAGCAGGCCCACAGGATCCTCTGGAAACACCATATATTTT,CASRPTGSSGNTIYF
TRBD2,NA,16,TRBV5-1,TRBJ2-1,TGCGCCAGCAGCTTGAGGGGCACCGGACTAGCGGGAGAGCAGTTCTTC,CASSLRGTGLAGEQFF
TRBD1,once,17,TRBV7-8,TRBJ1-5,TGTGCCAGCAGCCAAACAGGGGGCGGCAATAGCAATCAGCCCCAGCATTTT,CASSQTGGGNSNQPQHF
NA,NA,12,TRBV28,TRBJ2-7,TGTGCCAGCAGTTCACCCCCGGACGAGCAGTACTTC,CASSSPPDEQYF
NA,NA,15,TRBV27,TRBJ2-1,TGTGCCAGCAGTTTAATGGGGGGTTTATACAATGAGCAGTTCTTC,CASSLMGGLYNEQFF
TRBD2,NA,16,TRBV4-3,TRBJ2-3,TGCGCCAGCAGCCAATCCCTAGCGGGAGAGGCAGATACGCAGTATTTT,CASSQSLAGEADTQYF
NA,NA,13,TRBV6-6,TRBJ2-1,TGTGCCAGCAGTCATATAGGGGTCAATGAGCAGTTCTTC,CASSHIGVNEQFF
TRBD2,NA,16,TRBV30,TRBJ2-2,TGTGCCTGGAGTGTACTTAGCGGGAGGGTCACCGGGGAGCTGTTTTTT,CAWSVLSGRVTGELFF
NA,NA,14,TRBV4-1,TRBJ1-1,TGCGCCAGCAGCCACCCGACAGGGAACACTGAAGCTTTCTTT,CASSHPTGNTEAFF
NA,NA,16,TRBV10-2,TRBJ2-6,TGCGCCAGCAAAAGGCCAGAGCTCTCTGGGGCCAACGTCCTGACTTTC,CASKRPELSGANVLTF
NA,NA,17,TRBV5-6,TRBJ2-3,TGTGCCAGCAGCTTAGTTCGCCCGCGGTCAAAGACAGATACGCAGTATTTT,CASSLVRPRSKTDTQYF
NA,NA,16,TRBV2,TRBJ1-4,TGTGCCAGCAGTGAACTCGGGGAGGGAACTAATGAAAAACTGTTTTTT,CASSELGEGTNEKLFF
NA,NA,14,TRBV10-3,TRBJ2-3,TGTGCCATCAGGGACTTCGGGGGATCAGATACGCAGTATTTT,CAIRDFGGSDTQYF
TRBD2,NA,17,TRBV27,TRBJ2-2,TGTGCCAGCACCCCCGTAGCGGGGGGTATGAACACCGGGGAGCTGTTTTTT,CASTPVAGGMNTGELFF
NA,NA,12,TRBV2,TRBJ2-1,TGTGCCAGCATATGGGAGAAGAGGGAGCAGTTCTTC,CASIWEKREQFF
NA,NA,15,TRBV7-9,TRBJ1-2,TGTGCCAGCAGCTTAGCCAACAGGGTAGACTATGGCTACACCTTC,CASSLANRVDYGYTF